This TCR beta chain was captured by sequencing in a study of cytomegalovirus exposure and HLA in healthy donors. The PCR was carried out with 60 Vbeta primers and 13 Jbeta primers. Sequenced by immunoSEQ multiplex PCR; TCRdb stores in-frame clones only, minus some. This repertoire shows more than 100,000 clones, less than 65% found once; its top ten account for 10%. Nominally healthy donors were sampled, though unrecorded immune exposures were likely. This clone was observed once. Antigen: not known. Study-wide results and caveats: Later analysis identified a missense DCLRE1C variant that was linked to TCR beta V- and J-gene trimming. The study flagged around 150 TCR beta chains as cytomegalovirus-associated.

This sequence was found in a man aged 35 to 55 in good health and CMV-seropositive. Sequenced input: PBMCs.

CDR3 in amino acids: CASSHRGSYEQYF. The CDR3 nucleotides read TGTGCCAGTAGTCACAGGGGGTCCTACGAGCAGTACTTC. The chain recombines TRBV19 with TRBJ2-7; TRBD1 matches 8 bases. The CDR3 is 13 residues long. CDR1 is LNHDA, CDR2 SQIVND, per germline (reference sequence). Trimming cost V 5 bases and J 1 base; bases outside gene matches: 1. Variable domain in full (rest from reference TRBV19 and TRBJ2-7): DGGITQSPKYLFRKEGQNVTLSCEQNLNHDAMYWYRQDPGQGLRLIYYSQIVNDFQKGDIAEGYSVSREKKESFPLTVTSAQKNPTAFYLCASSHRGSYEQYFGPGTRLTVT.